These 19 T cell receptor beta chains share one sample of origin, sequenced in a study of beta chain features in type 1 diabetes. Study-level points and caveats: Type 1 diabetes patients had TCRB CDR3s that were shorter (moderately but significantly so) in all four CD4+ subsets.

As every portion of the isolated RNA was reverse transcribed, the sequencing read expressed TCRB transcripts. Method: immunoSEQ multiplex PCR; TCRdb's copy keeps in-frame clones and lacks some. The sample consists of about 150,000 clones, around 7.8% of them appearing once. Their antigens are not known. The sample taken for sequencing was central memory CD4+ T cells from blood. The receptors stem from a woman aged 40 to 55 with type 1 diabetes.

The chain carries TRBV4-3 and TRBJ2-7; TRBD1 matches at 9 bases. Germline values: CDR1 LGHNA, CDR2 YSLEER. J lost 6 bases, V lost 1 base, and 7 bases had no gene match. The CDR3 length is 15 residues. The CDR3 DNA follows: TGCGCCAGCAGCCAAGGGGACAGGGTTCCAGGCGAGCAGTACTTC. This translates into CASSQGDRVPGEQYF.

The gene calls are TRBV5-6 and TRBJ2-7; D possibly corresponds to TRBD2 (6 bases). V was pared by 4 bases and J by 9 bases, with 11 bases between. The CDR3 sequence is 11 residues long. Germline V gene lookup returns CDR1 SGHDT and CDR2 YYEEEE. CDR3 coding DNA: TGTGCCAGCAGCAATAGCGGACGGCAGTACTTC. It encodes CASSNSGRQYF.

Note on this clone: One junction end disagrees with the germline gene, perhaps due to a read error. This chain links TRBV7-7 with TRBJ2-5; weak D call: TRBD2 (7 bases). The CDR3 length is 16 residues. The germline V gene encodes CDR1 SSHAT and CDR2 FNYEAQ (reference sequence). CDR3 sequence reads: CASTLGRGGLQETQYF. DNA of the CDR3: TGTGCTAGCACCCTTGGGAGGGGGGGCTTACAAGAGACCCAGTACTTC.

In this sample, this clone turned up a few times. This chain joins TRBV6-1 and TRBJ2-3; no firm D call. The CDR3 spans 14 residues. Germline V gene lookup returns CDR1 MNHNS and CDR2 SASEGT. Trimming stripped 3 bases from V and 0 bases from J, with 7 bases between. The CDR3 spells CASSDSTSTDTQYF. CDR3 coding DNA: TGTGCCAGCAGTGACTCGACTAGCACAGATACGCAGTATTTT.

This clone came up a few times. The CDR3 DNA sequence: TGTGCCAGCAGTTTGGGGCAGCTGAGCACTGAAGCTTTCTTT. Its translation: CASSLGQLSTEAFF. The V call is TRBV27, the J call TRBJ1-1, with D maybe TRBD1 (5 bases). Germline V gene lookup returns CDR1 MNHEY and CDR2 SMNVEV (reference sequence). CDR3 length: 14 residues. V lost 3 bases and J 4 bases, leaving 12 bases between the germline ends.

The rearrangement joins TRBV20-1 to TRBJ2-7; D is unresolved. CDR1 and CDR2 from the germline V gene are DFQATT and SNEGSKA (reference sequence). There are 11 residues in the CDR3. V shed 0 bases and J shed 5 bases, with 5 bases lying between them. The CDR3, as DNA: TGCAGTGCTAGAGACTATAACGAGCAGTACTTC. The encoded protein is CSARDYNEQYF.

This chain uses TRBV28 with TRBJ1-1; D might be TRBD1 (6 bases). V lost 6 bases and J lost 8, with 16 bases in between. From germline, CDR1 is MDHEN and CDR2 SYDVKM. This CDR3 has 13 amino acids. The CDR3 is CASRSQGNLEAFF. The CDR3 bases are TGTGCCAGCAGATCACAGGGAAACTTAGAAGCTTTCTTT.

The CDR3 DNA is TGTGCCAGCAGCCCTAGGGACAGGGGGGGAGCTTTCTTT. It specifies CASSPRDRGGAFF. The chain combines TRBV2 with TRBJ1-1, with 11 nucleotides matching TRBD1. The V gene end was trimmed by 6 bases and the J gene end by 10 bases; junction bases not matched to a gene: 7. Germline assignment: CDR1 SNHLY and CDR2 FYNNEI. CDR3 length: 13 residues.

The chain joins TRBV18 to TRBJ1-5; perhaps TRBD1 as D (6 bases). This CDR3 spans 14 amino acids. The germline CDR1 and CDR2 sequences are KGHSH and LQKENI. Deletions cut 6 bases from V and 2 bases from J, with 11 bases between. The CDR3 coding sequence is TGTGCCAGCTCTTTGGGGGCAGGCAATCAGCCCCAGCATTTT. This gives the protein CASSLGAGNQPQHF.

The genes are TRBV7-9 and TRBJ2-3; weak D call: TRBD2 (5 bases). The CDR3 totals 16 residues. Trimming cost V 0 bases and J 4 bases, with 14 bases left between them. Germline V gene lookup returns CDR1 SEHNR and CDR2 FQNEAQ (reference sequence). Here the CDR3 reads CASSLALRGNADTQYF. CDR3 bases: TGTGCCAGCAGCTTAGCGCTTCGAGGGAACGCAGATACGCAGTATTTT.

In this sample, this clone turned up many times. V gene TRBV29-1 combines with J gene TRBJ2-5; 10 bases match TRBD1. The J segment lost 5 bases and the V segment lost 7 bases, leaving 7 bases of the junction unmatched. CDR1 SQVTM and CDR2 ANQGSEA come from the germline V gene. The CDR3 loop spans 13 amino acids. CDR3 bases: TGCAGCGCCGGACAGGGGGAGGTGGAGACCCAGTACTTC. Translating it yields CSAGQGEVETQYF.

The CDR3 nucleotides are TGTGCCAGCAGTCCCTATCGGGGCAATGAGCAGTTCTTC. It translates to CASSPYRGNEQFF. This chain connects TRBV28 to TRBJ2-1; a weak D match, TRBD2 (5 bases). CDR3 size: 13 residues. Germline CDR1 reads MDHEN; CDR2 reads SYDVKM. The V end lost 5 bases, the J end lost 6 bases, and 11 bases lay between the germline ends.

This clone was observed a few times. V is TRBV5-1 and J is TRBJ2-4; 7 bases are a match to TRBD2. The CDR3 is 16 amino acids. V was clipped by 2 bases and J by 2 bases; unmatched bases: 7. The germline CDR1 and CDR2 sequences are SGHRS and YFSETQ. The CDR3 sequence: CASSFEGGPSKNIQYF. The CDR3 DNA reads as TGCGCCAGCAGCTTCGAGGGAGGGCCCTCCAAAAACATTCAGTACTTC.

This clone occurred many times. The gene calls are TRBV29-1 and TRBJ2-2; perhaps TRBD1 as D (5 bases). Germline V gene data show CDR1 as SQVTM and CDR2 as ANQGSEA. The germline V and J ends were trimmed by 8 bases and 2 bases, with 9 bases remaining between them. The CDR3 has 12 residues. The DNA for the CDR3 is TGCAGCTCTTGGACAAACACCGGGGAGCTGTTTTTT. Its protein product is CSSWTNTGELFF.

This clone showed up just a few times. CDR3 nucleotides: TGTGCCAGCACGAGGGAGAGCAGGGGGGTTCAGCCCCAGCATTTT. Translation: CASTRESRGVQPQHF. This chain connects TRBV7-8 to TRBJ1-5; 7 nucleotides line up with TRBD1. Germline V gene data show CDR1 as SGHVS and CDR2 as FQNEAQ. This CDR3 is 15 amino acids long. Trimming took 7 bases from V and 6 from J; bases not matched to a gene: 12.

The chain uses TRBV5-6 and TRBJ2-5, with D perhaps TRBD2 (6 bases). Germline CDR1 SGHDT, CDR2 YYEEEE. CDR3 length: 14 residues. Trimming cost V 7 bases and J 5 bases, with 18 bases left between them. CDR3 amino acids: CASGTTREVETQYF. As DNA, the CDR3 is TGTGCCAGCGGCACCACTAGGGAGGTTGAGACCCAGTACTTC.

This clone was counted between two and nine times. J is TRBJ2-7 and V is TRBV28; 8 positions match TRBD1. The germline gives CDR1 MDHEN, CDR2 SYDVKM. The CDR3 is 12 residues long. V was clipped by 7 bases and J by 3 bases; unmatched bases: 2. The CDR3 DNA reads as TGTGCCAGCAACGACAGGGGCTACGAGCAGTACTTC. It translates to CASNDRGYEQYF. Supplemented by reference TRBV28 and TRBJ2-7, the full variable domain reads DVKVTQSSRYLVKRTGEKVFLECVQDMDHENMFWYRQDPGLGLRLIYFSYDVKMKEKGDIPEGYSVSREKKERFSLILESASTNQTSMYLCASNDRGYEQYFGPGTRLTVT.

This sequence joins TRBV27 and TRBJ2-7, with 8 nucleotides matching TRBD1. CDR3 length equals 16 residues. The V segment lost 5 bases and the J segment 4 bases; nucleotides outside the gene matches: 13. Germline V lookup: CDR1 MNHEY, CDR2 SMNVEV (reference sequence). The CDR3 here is CASSPLGTGSLYEQYF. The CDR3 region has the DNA TGTGCCAGCAGTCCACTTGGGACAGGCAGTTTATACGAGCAGTACTTC.

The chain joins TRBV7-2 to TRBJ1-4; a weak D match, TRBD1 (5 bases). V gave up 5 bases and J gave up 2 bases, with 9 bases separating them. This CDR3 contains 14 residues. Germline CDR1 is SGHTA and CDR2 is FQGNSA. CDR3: CASSIQGTNEKLFF. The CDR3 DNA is TGTGCCAGCAGCATCCAGGGTACTAATGAAAAACTGTTTTTT.